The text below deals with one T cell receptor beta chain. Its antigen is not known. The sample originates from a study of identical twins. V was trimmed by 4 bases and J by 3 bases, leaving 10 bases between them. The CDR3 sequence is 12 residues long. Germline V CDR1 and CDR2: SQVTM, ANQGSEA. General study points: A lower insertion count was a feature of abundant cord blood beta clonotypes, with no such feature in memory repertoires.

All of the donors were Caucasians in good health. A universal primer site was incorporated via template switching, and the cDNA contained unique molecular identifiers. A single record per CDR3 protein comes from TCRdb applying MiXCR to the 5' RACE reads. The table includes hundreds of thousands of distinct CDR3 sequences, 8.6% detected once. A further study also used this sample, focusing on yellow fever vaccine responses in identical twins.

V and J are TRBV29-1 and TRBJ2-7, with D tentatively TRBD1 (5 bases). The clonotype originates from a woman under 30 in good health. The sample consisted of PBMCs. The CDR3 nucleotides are TGCAGCGTTGTTTCAGGGAACTACGAGCAGTACTTC. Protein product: CSVVSGNYEQYF.